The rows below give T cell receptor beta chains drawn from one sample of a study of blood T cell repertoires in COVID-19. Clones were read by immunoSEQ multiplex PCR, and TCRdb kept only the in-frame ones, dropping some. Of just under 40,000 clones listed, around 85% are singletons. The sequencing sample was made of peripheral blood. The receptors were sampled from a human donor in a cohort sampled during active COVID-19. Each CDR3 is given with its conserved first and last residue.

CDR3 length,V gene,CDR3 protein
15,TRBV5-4,CASSFRQTDNYGYTF
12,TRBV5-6,CASSLDQGTIYF
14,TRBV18,CASSPWAAGNTIYF
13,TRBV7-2,CASTQGRDTEAFF
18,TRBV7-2,CASSPPPTSGGAWETQYF
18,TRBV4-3,CASSQDGAQGATNEKLFF
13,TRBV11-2,CASRATGYTEAFF
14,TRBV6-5,CASSRTSGNYEQFF
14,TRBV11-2,CASSLRQGASGYTF
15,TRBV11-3,CASSRSIAPATEAFF
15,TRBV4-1,CASSQGAGVNQPQHF
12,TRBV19,CASSMGRSEAFF
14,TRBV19,CASRTGGANTEAFF
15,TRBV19,CASTAGGPSADTQYF
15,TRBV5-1,CASSLVSNQNTEAFF
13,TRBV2,CASSDERLVMPFF
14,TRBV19,CASSTTGTQETQYF
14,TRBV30,CAATRELQTYEQYF
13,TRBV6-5,CASRWGVNTEAFF
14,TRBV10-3,CAISESQGGSPLHF
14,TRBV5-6,CASSSRGPITEAFF
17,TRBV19,CASSIGPRTGHRQPQHF
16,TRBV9,CASSIGTGTGTGELFF
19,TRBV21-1,CASSKRGQGISSYNSPLHF
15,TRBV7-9,CASSIPGQGRGGYTF
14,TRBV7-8,CASRGRGASNEQFF
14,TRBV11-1,CASSRGPANTEAFF
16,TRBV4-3,CASSQLAGVPYNEQFF
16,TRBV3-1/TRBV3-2,CASRGTGGLGGSPLHF
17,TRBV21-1,CASISRGTGDGNQPQHF
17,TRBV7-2,CASSLSASGSIYGELFF
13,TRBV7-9,CASSLATGDGYTF
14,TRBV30,CAWRRTEGTGELFF
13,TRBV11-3,CASSRQGSYEQYF
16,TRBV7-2,CASSLALRGTNGGYTF
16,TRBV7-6,CASSPPPGPTNEKLFF
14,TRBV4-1,CASSLDRANSPLHF
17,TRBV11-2,CASSLRDPRNTNEKLFF
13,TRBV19,CASSIGQGTEAFF
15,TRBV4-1,CASSQGQGGPYGYTF
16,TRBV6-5,CASSLKPGTGPYEQYF
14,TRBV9,CASSVDRANEKLFF
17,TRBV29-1,CSVEGPGLAGGYNEQFF
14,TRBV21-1,CASSRRTGSYEQYF
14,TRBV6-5,CASSSRTENSPLHF
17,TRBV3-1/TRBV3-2,CASSQEKAGKVYNEQFF
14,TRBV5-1,CASSGTGDLYEQYF
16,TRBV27,CASSTGFKSSGNTIYF